One sample yielded the 9 T cell receptor beta chains listed below, sequenced in a study of blood T cell repertoires in COVID-19. Assay used: immunoSEQ multiplex PCR; TCRdb lists only in-frame clones, some missing. Altogether under 300,000 clones are present, 88% being singletons, with the ten largest covering 2% to 2.5%. Sequencing input: PBMCs or T cells enriched from blood (not recorded which). The receptors originated from a woman between 40 and 55 years old with acute COVID-19.

This clone was recorded once. V is TRBV4-3 and J is TRBJ2-1; the D gene is possibly TRBD1 (6 bases). The CDR3 is 16 residues long. Per the germline V gene, CDR1 is LGHNA and CDR2 is YSLEER. The V gene lost 1 base and the J gene lost 0 bases, with 10 bases spanning the gap. CDR3 region: CASSQGQGRSYNEQFF. The CDR3, as DNA: TGCGCCAGCAGCCAAGGTCAGGGGCGCTCCTACAATGAGCAGTTCTTC.

A single count supports this clone. The gene calls are TRBV30 and TRBJ1-4, with D uncertain. The CDR3 totals 12 residues. Germline V gives CDR1 GTSNPN, CDR2 SVGIG (reference sequence). Trimming left V 4 bases short and J 8 bases short, with 11 bases between. CDR3 loop: CAWTTRSEKLFF. Here the CDR3 DNA reads TGTGCCTGGACCACCCGGAGCGAAAAACTGTTTTTT.

The rearrangement joins TRBV2 to TRBJ1-2; D is undetermined. The germline V and J ends were trimmed by 2 bases and 4 bases, with 11 bases remaining between them. CDR1 and CDR2 (germline): SNHLY, FYNNEI. CDR3 length: 14 residues. The CDR3 bases are TGTGCCAGCAGTGAAATGCGTAATGGCTATGGCTACACCTTC. It is translated as CASSEMRNGYGYTF.

The genes are TRBV10-3 and TRBJ2-6; D may be TRBD1 (6 bases). Deletions cut 6 bases from V and 1 base from J, with 10 bases between. Germline CDR1 is ENHRY and CDR2 is SYGVKD. The CDR3 has 15 amino acids. The CDR3 nucleotides read TGTGCCATCAGGAGAACAGGGTCTGGGGCCAACGTCCTGACTTTC. It codes for CAIRRTGSGANVLTF.

This chain connects TRBV7-9 to TRBJ1-2; a possible D gene is TRBD1 (5 bases). V gave up 5 bases and J gave up 3 bases, with 13 bases separating them. CDR1 and CDR2 (germline): SEHNR, FQNEAQ (reference sequence). The CDR3 is 14 amino acids. This CDR3 is CASSPGRGDYGYTF. CDR3 sequence (DNA): TGTGCCAGCAGCCCTGGCCGGGGGGACTATGGCTACACCTTC.

V and J are TRBV2 and TRBJ1-1, with 9 positions matching TRBD1. CDR1 is SNHLY, CDR2 FYNNEI, per germline. V dropped 8 bases and J dropped 2; count of bases not matched to a gene: 6. The CDR3 totals 14 residues. As DNA, the CDR3 is TGTGCCAGCTTAACAGGGGGCCCTAACACTGAAGCTTTCTTT. It is translated as CASLTGGPNTEAFF.

The CDR3 coding sequence is TGTGCCAGCAGTGAGAGGGGGGGCAGGGGCTCCTATGGCTACACCTTC. This gives the protein CASSERGGRGSYGYTF. The chain couples TRBV2 to TRBJ1-2; a possible D gene is TRBD1 (6 bases). CDR1 and CDR2 from the germline V gene are SNHLY and FYNNEI. Trimming removed 3 bases from V and 4 bases from J, with 18 bases in between. The CDR3 runs to 16 residues.

The chain carries TRBV30 and TRBJ1-2, with D perhaps matching TRBD1 (6 bases). The V gene lost 3 bases and the J gene lost 6 bases, with 14 bases spanning the gap. CDR1 and CDR2 (germline): GTSNPN, SVGIG (reference sequence). The CDR3 covers 13 residues. This chain's CDR3 is CAWRPNGQNGYTF. CDR3 sequence (DNA): TGTGCCTGGAGACCTAACGGACAGAATGGCTACACCTTC.

The chain carries TRBV10-3 and TRBJ2-5, with 10 bases aligning to TRBD2. Germline V gene data show CDR1 as ENHRY and CDR2 as SYGVKD. The CDR3 extends over 14 amino acids. V lost 7 bases, J lost 2 bases, and 4 bases stayed unmatched. The chain's CDR3 is CAIKSSGSQETQYF. DNA for the CDR3: TGTGCCATCAAGTCTAGCGGGAGTCAAGAGACCCAGTACTTC.